This TCR beta chain was identified during a study of post-analysis software for immune sequencing data. Study in general: Disease trajectories encompassed relapsing-remitting, secondary progressive and progressive-relapsing multiple sclerosis.

Unique molecular identifiers were present in the TCR beta cDNA libraries. Some 500,000 cDNA molecules were recovered from an input of about 0.9 to 10 million T cells. MiXCR, run by TCRdb on the PCR reads, gives a single entry per CDR3 protein. In the table there are about 200,000 distinct CDR3 sequences, around 30% of which are singletons. Study results and limitations: Those samples that were prepared in the same batch co-clustered strongly by F measure. Comparison with controls showed significantly lower normalized Chao1 diversity in multiple sclerosis patients. Included in a set of 5 or 6 TRBV segments more frequent in patients than controls were TRBV5-6, TRBV5-1 and TRBV20-1.

This clonotype has at least ten counts. Its target is not known. Trimming shortened V by 0 bases and J by 0 bases, and 9 bases separated the two germline ends. Germline V CDR1 and CDR2: DFQATT, SNEGSKA (reference sequence). The CDR3 length is 14 residues. The source of this sequence is a girl aged 2-17 years with multiple sclerosis. This chain uses TRBV20-1 with TRBJ2-7; D unclear. The sequenced sample consisted of blood. This CDR3 reads CSAREQKFSYEQYF. DNA of the CDR3: TGCAGTGCTAGAGAGCAGAAGTTCTCCTACGAGCAGTACTTC.